This T cell receptor beta chain was recovered during a study of identical twins. The CDR3 totals 17 residues. Germline V gives CDR1 SGHRS, CDR2 YFSETQ. The junction had 7 bases not matched to a gene; V was cut back by 2 bases and J by 0 bases. This clonotype was detected only a few times. TCRdb reprocessed the 5' RACE reads via MiXCR and lists one record per CDR3 protein. The table has under 250,000 distinct CDR3 sequences, around 8% seen once. This sample also belongs to another study, concerning yellow fever vaccine responses in identical twins.

The specimen sequenced was memory (CD45RO+) T cells sorted from blood. The sequence came from a woman aged 18-29 years in good health. The chain has TRBV5-1 and TRBJ2-2; TRBD1 matches at 7 bases. CDR3 region: CASSLRTGSANTGELFF. CDR3 bases: TGCGCCAGCAGCTTAAGGACAGGTTCAGCGAACACCGGGGAGCTGTTTTTT.